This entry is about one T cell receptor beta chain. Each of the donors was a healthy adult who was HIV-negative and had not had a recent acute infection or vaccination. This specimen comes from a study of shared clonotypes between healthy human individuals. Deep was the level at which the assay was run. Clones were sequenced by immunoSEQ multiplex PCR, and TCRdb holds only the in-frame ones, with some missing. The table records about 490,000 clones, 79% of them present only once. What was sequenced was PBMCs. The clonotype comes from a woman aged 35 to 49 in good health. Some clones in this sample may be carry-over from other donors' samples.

Here the CDR3 DNA reads TGTGCCAGCAGTTCTATCCGACAGGGTGGCTACGAGCAGTACTTC. This sequence encodes CASSSIRQGGYEQYF. This chain links TRBV6-5 with TRBJ2-7; 7 bases match TRBD1. Germline V gene sequence: CDR1 MNHEY, CDR2 SVGAGI. The CDR3 is made up of 15 amino acids. V was clipped by 4 bases and J by 3 bases; unmatched bases: 9.